Below are 4 T cell receptor beta chains sequenced from a single sample in a study of siplizumab effects on memory and regulatory T cells (dated by TCRdb to about 2019). Libraries came from the immunoSEQ multiplex PCR assay. The immuneACCESS repertoire file appears here via TCRdb, limited to in-frame rearrangements. These files lack a portion of the clones; in checked studies, under half of the deficit traces to unresolved V genes, and the cause of the others is not known. In all, the sample holds more than 95,000 clones, and approximately 94% of those were seen once. The ten largest clones capture around 0.32% of the sample. Sample: CD4+ T cells sorted from blood. The origin of the receptors is a human donor in good health.

J is TRBJ1-3 and V is TRBV6-6, with D possibly matching TRBD1 (5 bases). Looked up from germline, CDR1 is MNHNY and CDR2 is SVGAGI (reference sequence). Trimming left V 6 bases short and J 0 bases short, with 12 bases between. The CDR3 has 15 residues. Written as DNA, the CDR3 is TGTGCCAGCAGCCCGGGACGGAGCTCTGGAAACACCATATATTTT. Translating it yields CASSPGRSSGNTIYF.

The genes are TRBV11-3 and TRBJ1-1; weak D call: TRBD1 (5 bases). This CDR3 is 16 amino acids long. V lost 5 bases, J lost 6 bases, and 22 bases lay in between. Germline CDR1 is SGHNT and CDR2 is YENEEA. This CDR3 is CASSDDSFKVEAEAFF. The CDR3, as DNA: TGTGCCAGCAGCGACGACAGTTTTAAGGTTGAGGCTGAAGCTTTCTTT.

In this sample, this clone turned up a few times. V usage is TRBV4-2 and J usage is TRBJ1-1; D gene unclear. V lost 1 base, J lost 7 bases, and 7 bases lay in between. CDR3 length: 12 residues. Germline CDR1 is LGHNA and CDR2 is YNFKEQ. Here the CDR3 DNA reads TGTGCCAGCAGCCAAGTAGGAGATGAAGCTTTCTTT. Protein sequence: CASSQVGDEAFF.

This clone appeared once. The chain links TRBV4-1 to TRBJ1-4; TRBD1 matches 9 bases. The V and J ends lost 5 bases and 7 bases, in that order; junction bases with no gene match: 11. Germline V gene data show CDR1 as MGHRA and CDR2 as YSYEKL. CDR3 length: 16 amino acids. This CDR3 is CASSVFAGTGIEKLFF. CDR3 nucleotide sequence: TGCGCCAGCAGCGTGTTCGCTGGGACAGGGATTGAAAAACTGTTTTTT.